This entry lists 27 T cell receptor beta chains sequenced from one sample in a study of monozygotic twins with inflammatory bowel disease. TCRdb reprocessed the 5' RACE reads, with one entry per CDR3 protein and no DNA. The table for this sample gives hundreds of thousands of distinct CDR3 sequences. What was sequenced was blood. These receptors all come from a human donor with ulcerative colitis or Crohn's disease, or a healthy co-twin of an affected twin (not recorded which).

The CDR3 region is CASSDLAGAREQFF. V is TRBV2 and J is TRBJ2-1; TCRdb's D call, TRBD2, is unchecked because there is no DNA. Germline loops: CDR1 SNHLY, CDR2 FYNNEI. The CDR3 sequence is 14 residues long.

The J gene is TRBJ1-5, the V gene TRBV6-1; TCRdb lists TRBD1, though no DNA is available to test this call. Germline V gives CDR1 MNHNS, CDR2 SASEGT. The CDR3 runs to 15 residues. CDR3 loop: CASRLDNRSTRPQHF.

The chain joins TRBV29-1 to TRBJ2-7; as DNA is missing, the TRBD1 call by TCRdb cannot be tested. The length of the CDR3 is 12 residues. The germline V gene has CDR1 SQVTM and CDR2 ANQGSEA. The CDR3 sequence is CSVQGDAYEQYF.

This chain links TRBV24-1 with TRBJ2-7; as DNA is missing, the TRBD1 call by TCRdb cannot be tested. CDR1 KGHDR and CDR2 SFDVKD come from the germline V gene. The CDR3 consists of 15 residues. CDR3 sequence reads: CATSDPGRKGTEQYF.

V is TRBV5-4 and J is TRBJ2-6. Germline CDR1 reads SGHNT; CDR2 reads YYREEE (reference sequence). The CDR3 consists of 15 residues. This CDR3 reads CASSPESSGANVLTF.

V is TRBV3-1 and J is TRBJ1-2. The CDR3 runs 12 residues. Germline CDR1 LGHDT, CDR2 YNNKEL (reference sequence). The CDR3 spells CASSRGGLGYTF. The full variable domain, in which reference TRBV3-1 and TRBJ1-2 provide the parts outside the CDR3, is DTAVSQTPKYLVTQMGNDKSIKCEQNLGHDTMYWYKQDSKKFLKIMFSYNNKELIINETVPNRFSPKSPDKAHLNLHINSLELGDSAVYFCASSRGGLGYTFGSGTRLTVV.

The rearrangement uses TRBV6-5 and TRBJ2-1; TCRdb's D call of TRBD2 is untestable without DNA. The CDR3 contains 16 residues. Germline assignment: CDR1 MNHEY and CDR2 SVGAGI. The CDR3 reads CASSYSSGLGYNEQFF.

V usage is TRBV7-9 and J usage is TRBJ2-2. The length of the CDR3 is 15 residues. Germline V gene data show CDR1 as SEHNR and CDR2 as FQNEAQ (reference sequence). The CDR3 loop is CASSPTTVNTGELFF.

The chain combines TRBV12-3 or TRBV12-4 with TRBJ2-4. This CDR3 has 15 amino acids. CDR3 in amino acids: CASSWQELAKNIQYF.

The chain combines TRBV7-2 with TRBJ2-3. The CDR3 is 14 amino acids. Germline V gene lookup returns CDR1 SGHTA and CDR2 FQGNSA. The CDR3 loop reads CASSLGRGSDTQYF.

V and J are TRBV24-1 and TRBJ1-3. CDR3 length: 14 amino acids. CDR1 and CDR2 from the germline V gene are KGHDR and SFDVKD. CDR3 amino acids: CATSDRASGNTIYF.

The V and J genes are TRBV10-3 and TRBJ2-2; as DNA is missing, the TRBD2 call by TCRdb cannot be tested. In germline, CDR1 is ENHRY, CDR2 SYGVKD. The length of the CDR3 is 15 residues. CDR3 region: CAINTGLAGTGELFF.

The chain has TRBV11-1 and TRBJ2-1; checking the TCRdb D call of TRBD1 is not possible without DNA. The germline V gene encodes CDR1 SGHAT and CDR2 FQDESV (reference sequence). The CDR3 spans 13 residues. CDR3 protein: CASSLVVGDEQFF.

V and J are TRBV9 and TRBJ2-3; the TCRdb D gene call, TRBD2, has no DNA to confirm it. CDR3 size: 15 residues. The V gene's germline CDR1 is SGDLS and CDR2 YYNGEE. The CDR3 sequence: CASTLTGGRTDTQYF. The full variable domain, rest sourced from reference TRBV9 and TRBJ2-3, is DSGVTQTPKHLITATGQRVTLRCSPRSGDLSVYWYQQSLDQGLQFLIQYYNGEERAKGNILERFSAQQFPDLHSELNLSSLELGDSALYFCASTLTGGRTDTQYFGPGTRLTVL.

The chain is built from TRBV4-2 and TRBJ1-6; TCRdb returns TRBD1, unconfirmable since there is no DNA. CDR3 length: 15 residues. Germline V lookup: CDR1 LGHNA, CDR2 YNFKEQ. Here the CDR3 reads CASSQVGQGDSPLHF.

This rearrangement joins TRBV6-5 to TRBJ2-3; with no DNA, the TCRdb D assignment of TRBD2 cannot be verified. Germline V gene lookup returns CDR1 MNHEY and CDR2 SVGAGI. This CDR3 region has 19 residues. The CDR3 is CASSYSKEAGLRGTDTQYF.

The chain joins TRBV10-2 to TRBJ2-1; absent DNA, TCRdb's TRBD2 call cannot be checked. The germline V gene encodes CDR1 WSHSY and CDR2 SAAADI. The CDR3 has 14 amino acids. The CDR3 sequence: CASRTTSGISEQFF.

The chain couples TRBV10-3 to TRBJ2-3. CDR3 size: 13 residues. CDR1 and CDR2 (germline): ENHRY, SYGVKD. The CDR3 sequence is CAISPDSTDTQYF.

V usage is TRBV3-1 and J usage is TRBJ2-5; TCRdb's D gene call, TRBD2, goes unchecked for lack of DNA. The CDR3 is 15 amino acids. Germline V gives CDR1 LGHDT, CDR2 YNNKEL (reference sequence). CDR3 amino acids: CASSQDWGDWETQYF.

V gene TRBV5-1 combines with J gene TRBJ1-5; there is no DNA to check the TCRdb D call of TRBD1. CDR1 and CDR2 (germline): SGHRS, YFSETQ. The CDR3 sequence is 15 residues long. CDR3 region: CASSLFPTEDQPQHF.

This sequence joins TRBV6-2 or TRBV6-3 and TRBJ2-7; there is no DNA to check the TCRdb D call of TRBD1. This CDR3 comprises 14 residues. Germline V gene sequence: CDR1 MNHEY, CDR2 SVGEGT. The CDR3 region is CASSPLRSSYEQYF.

CDR3 region: CASSLTRRDRRPYEQYF. The chain is built from TRBV12-3 or TRBV12-4 and TRBJ2-7; the TCRdb call, TRBD1, lacks DNA for checking. CDR3 length equals 17 residues.

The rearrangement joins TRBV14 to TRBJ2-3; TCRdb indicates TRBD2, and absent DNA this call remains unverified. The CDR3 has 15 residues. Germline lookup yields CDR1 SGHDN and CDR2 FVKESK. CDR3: CASSQELAGTDTQYF.

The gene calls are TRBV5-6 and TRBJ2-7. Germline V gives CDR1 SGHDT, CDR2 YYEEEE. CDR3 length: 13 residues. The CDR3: CASSLVPGDEQYF.

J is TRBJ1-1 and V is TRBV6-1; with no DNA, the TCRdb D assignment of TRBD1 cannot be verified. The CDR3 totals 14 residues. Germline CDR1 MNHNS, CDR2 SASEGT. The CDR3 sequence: CASRDINRGTEAFF.

This CDR3 reads CASSTPRPTSGGKGETQYF. V usage is TRBV11-1 and J usage is TRBJ2-5; TCRdb designates TRBD2, a call that cannot be tested without DNA. Germline CDR1 and CDR2: SGHAT and FQDESV (reference sequence). The CDR3 has 19 residues.

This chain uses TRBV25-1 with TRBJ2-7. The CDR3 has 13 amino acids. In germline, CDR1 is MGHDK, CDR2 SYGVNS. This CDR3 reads CASRDSDSYEQYF.